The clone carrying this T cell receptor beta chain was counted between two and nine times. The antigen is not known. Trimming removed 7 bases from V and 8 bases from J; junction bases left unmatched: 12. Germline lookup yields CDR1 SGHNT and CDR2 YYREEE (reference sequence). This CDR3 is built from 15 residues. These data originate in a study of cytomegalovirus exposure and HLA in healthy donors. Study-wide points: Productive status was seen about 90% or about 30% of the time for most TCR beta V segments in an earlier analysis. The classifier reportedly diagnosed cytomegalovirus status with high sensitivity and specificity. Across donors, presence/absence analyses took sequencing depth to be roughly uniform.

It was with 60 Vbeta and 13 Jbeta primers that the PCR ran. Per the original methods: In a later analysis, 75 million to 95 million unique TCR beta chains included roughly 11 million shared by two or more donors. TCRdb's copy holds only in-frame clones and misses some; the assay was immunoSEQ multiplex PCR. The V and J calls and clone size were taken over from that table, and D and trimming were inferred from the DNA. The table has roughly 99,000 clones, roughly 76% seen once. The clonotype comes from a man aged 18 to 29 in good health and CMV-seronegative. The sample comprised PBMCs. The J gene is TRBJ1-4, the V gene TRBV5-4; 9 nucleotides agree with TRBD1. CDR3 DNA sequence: TGTGCCAGCGGTCCCCCGGACAGGGGTGGAGAAAAACTGTTTTTT. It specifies CASGPPDRGGEKLFF.